One sample yielded the 5 T cell receptor beta chains listed below, sequenced in a study of shared clonotypes between healthy human individuals (dated by TCRdb to about 2020). The library was obtained by the immunoSEQ multiplex PCR assay. Drawn from immuneACCESS, this table holds only the in-frame rearrangements with V and J called that TCRdb kept. Clones are partly lost; checked studies trace under half to an unresolved V gene and leave the rest unexplained. This sample holds hundreds of thousands of clones; about 95% were observed only once. About 0.11% of the sample rests with the top ten. CD8 naive samples consisted of CD45RO-negative cells that were positively selected for CCR7, yielding a CD45RA+CCR7+ population without TemRA cells. The sequenced sample consisted of naive CD8+ T cells sorted from blood. The sample's cell subset or site, from its label and the paper: CD45RA+CCR7+. The receptors were sampled from a woman aged 25 to 45 in good health.

The chain is built from TRBV6-5 and TRBJ2-7; D is perhaps TRBD1 (6 bases). V dropped 4 bases and J dropped 5 bases, with 15 bases sitting between them. Germline CDR1 MNHEY, CDR2 SVGAGI. The CDR3 covers 14 residues. CDR3 in amino acids: CASSLQGKINEQYF. CDR3 nucleotide sequence: TGTGCCAGCAGTTTACAGGGAAAGATAAACGAGCAGTACTTC.

This clone was observed once. Here the CDR3 reads CASSLGVGTGELFF. The CDR3 DNA reads as TGTGCCAGCAGCTTAGGGGTTGGCACCGGGGAGCTGTTTTTT. V and J are TRBV7-6 and TRBJ2-2; D gene ambiguous. Trimming shortened V by 1 base and J by 4 bases, and 7 bases separated the two germline ends. Germline lookup yields CDR1 SGHVS and CDR2 FNYEAQ. The CDR3 is made up of 14 amino acids.

The chain carries TRBV5-1 and TRBJ2-7; the match to TRBD2 covers 10 bases. J was trimmed by 7 bases and V by 1 base; bases with no gene match: 11. Germline V gene sequence: CDR1 SGHRS, CDR2 YFSETQ. The CDR3 is 16 amino acids. The CDR3 region has the DNA TGCGCCAGCAGCTTGACCCCTGCTAGCGGGAGAGTAGAGCAGTACTTC. Amino acid sequence: CASSLTPASGRVEQYF.

This clone was recorded a few times. The V and J genes are TRBV5-5 and TRBJ2-3; D not resolved. V was shortened by 4 bases and J by 0 bases, with 9 bases between the two germline ends. CDR1 SGHKS and CDR2 YYEKEE come from the germline V gene (reference sequence). The CDR3 extends over 14 amino acids. CDR3 in amino acids: CASSAEDSTDTQYF. DNA of the CDR3: TGTGCCAGCAGCGCTGAGGACAGCACAGATACGCAGTATTTT. Filled out from reference TRBV5-5 and TRBJ2-3, the complete variable domain reads DAGVTQSPTHLIKTRGQQVTLRCSPISGHKSVSWYQQVLGQGPQFIFQYYEKEERGRGNFPDRFSARQFPNYSSELNVNALLLGDSALYLCASSAEDSTDTQYFGPGTRLTVL.

The J gene is TRBJ2-3, the V gene TRBV7-8, with D maybe TRBD2 (6 bases). Germline V CDR1 and CDR2: SGHVS, FQNEAQ. V was shortened by 5 bases and J by 2 bases, with 17 bases between the two germline ends. The CDR3 totals 16 residues. The CDR3 region is CASSLGLGGITDTQYF. CDR3 DNA: TGTGCCAGCAGCCTAGGTCTGGGCGGGATCACAGATACGCAGTATTTT. The full variable domain, rest sourced from reference TRBV7-8 and TRBJ2-3, is GAGVSQSPRYKVAKRGQDVALRCDPISGHVSLFWYQQALGQGPEFLTYFQNEAQLDKSGLPSDRFFAERPEGSVSTLKIQRTQQEDSAVYLCASSLGLGGITDTQYFGPGTRLTVL.